The sequence of this T cell receptor beta chain was determined in a study of blood T cell repertoires in COVID-19. Authors' methods: Estimation of nucleated cell counts relied on the amplification of reference gene primers. Profiled with immunoSEQ multiplex PCR; TCRdb holds only in-frame clones, not every one. V, J and clone size are taken as reported in that table, and D and trimming were inferred from the DNA itself. Of just over 70,000 clones in the sample, about 70% were seen once. V shed 6 bases and J 2 bases; nucleotides not matched to a gene: 3. Germline V lookup: CDR1 MNHEY, CDR2 SVGAGI. The CDR3 sequence is 14 residues long.

The receptor was isolated from a woman in her 70s with acute or convalescent COVID-19. V usage is TRBV6-5 and J usage is TRBJ2-7; 11 bases are shared with TRBD1. Sequences were obtained from peripheral blood. CDR3 protein: CASRDRGPPYEQYF. DNA of the CDR3: TGTGCCAGCAGGGACAGGGGGCCTCCCTACGAGCAGTACTTC.